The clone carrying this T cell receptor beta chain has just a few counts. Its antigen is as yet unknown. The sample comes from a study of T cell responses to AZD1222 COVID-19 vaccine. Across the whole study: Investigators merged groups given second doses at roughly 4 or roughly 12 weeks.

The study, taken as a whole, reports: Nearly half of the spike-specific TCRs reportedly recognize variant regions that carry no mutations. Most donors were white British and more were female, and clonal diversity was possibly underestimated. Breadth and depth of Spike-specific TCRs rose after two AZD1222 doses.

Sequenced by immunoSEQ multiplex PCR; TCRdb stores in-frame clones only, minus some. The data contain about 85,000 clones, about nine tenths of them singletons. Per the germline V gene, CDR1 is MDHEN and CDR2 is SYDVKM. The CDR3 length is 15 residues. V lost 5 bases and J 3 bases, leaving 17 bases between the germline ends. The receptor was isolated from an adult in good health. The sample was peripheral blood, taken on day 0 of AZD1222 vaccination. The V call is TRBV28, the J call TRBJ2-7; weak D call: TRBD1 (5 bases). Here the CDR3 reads CASSLLGGALYEQYF. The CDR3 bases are TGTGCCAGCAGTCTCCTGGGTGGGGCCCTCTACGAGCAGTACTTC.